The clone carrying this T cell receptor beta chain occurred a few times. Its antigen remains unidentified. This record belongs to a study of cytomegalovirus exposure and HLA in healthy donors. Samples came from healthy bone marrow donors. The V gene's germline CDR1 is SGHVS and CDR2 FQNEAQ. The CDR3 extends over 14 amino acids. The germline V and J ends were trimmed by 4 bases and 3 bases, with 12 bases remaining between them. The study ran its PCR with 60 Vbeta and 13 Jbeta primers. Sequencing was performed with immunoSEQ multiplex PCR; in TCRdb, only in-frame clones are kept and a portion is missing. The repertoire includes under 90,000 clones, 77% of them detected once, and 2.5% to 3.5% sits in the top ten. Study-wide results and limits: Cytomegalovirus-associated TCR beta chains were listed, numbering 150 to 200.

The chain has TRBV7-8 and TRBJ1-1, with D maybe TRBD1 (6 bases). This clonotype was obtained from a man in his fifties or sixties in good health and CMV-seropositive. Sequencing was carried out using PBMCs. CDR3 region: CASSWQQGDTEAFF. The CDR3 bases are TGTGCCAGCAGCTGGCAACAGGGAGACACTGAAGCTTTCTTT.